This note documents a single T cell receptor beta chain sequence. What it recognizes is unknown. This sample also contains other DNA sequences that code for the same CDR3. The CDR3 has 12 residues. From germline, CDR1 is GTSNPN and CDR2 SVGIG (reference sequence). Trimming left V 4 bases short and J 5 bases short, with 12 bases between. The sample comes from a study of cytomegalovirus exposure and HLA in healthy donors. Findings of the study overall: In a later analysis, an Asian-associated ancestry cluster reportedly showed fewer N-insertions than the approximately 660-donor mean. In a later analysis, several top co-occurrence clusters appeared linked to parvovirus B19, influenza, CMV and Epstein-Barr virus. Cytomegalovirus association was listed for under 200 TCR beta chains.

It was with 60 Vbeta and 13 Jbeta primers that the PCR ran. Assay used: immunoSEQ multiplex PCR; TCRdb lists only in-frame clones, some missing. The profile shows some 190,000 clones, around 80% of them singletons. Sequenced: PBMCs. The chain uses TRBV30 and TRBJ2-7; D is possibly TRBD1 (6 bases). The source of this sequence is a man between 18 and 35 years old in good health and CMV-seronegative. This CDR3 reads CAWTLGGDEQYF. The CDR3 nucleotides read TGTGCCTGGACCCTTGGGGGCGACGAGCAGTACTTC. The full variable domain, its missing parts supplied by reference TRBV30 and TRBJ2-7, is SQTIHQWPATLVQPVGSPLSLECTVEGTSNPNLYWYRQAAGRGLQLLFYSVGIGQISSEVPQNLSASRPQDRQFILSSKKLLLSDSGFYLCAWTLGGDEQYFGPGTRLTVT.